One T cell receptor (beta chain) is described in this entry. Its antigen is still unknown. V lost 7 bases, J lost 10 bases, and 14 bases lay in between. The CDR3 is 12 residues long. CDR1 is SNHLY and CDR2 is FYNNEI in the germline V gene. The sample originates from a study of cytomegalovirus exposure and HLA in healthy donors. The study, taken as a whole, reports: Later, an analysis found that TCR clusters from the first cohort tended to co-occur in the 120 or so validation repertoires.

Libraries were prepared by immunoSEQ multiplex PCR; TCRdb keeps only in-frame clonotypes and omits some of them. The table has nearly 200,000 clones, more than 65% seen once. The sample taken for sequencing was PBMCs. The V call is TRBV2, the J call TRBJ2-1, with D unclear. This sequence was found in a woman in her 30s in good health and CMV-seropositive. CDR3 nucleotide sequence: TGTGCCAGCACCACGCTAGGTACCGAGCAGTTCTTC. This encodes CASTTLGTEQFF.